The 32 T cell receptor beta chains given below trace back to one sample, sequenced in a study of Ad26.COV2.S vaccination and SARS-CoV-2 variants. Indicated treatment: some 19 received Ad26.COV2.S at low or high dose, single or two shots; roughly 5 received placebo; per-sample allocation not given. Material that was analyzed had been drawn on day 63 after the first vaccine or placebo injection. Clones were sequenced by immunoSEQ multiplex PCR, and TCRdb holds only the in-frame ones, with some missing. The repertoire holds hundreds of thousands of clones, with about four fifths as singletons. This sample comprised peripheral blood, obtained in a trial of Ad26.COV2.S vaccine versus placebo. These receptors were taken from a person between 18 and 59 years old who received the Ad26.COV2.S COVID-19 vaccine or a placebo.

The chain couples TRBV7-2 to TRBJ1-1; D gene uncertain. The CDR3 runs to 13 residues. Trimming took off 7 bases at V and 4 bases at J, with 13 bases between the two ends. Germline loops: CDR1 SGHTA, CDR2 FQGNSA. The CDR3, as DNA: TGTGCCAGCACGCTGTTCGCGGGCACTGAAGCTTTCTTT. Translated, it gives CASTLFAGTEAFF.

V usage is TRBV18 and J usage is TRBJ1-1, with 9 bases aligning to TRBD1. The CDR3 runs 16 residues. Germline values: CDR1 KGHSH, CDR2 LQKENI. Germline trimming cut 3 bases from V and 1 base from J; bases unmatched to any gene: 6. The CDR3 spells CASSPVWDRENTEAFF. Here the CDR3 DNA reads TGTGCCAGCTCACCGGTGTGGGACAGGGAGAACACTGAAGCTTTCTTT.

The chain carries TRBV5-1 and TRBJ1-1; the D is unclear. The CDR3 runs 12 residues. Germline V gene data show CDR1 as SGHRS and CDR2 as YFSETQ. Trimming left V 4 bases short and J 0 bases short, with 4 bases between. The CDR3 DNA reads TGCGCCAGCAGCGAGATGAACACTGAAGCTTTCTTT. Its protein is CASSEMNTEAFF.

This chain uses TRBV4-1 with TRBJ2-4; D perhaps matches TRBD2 (5 bases). This CDR3 has 15 amino acids. The V end lost 5 bases, the J end lost 9 bases, and 20 bases lay between the germline ends. Germline loops: CDR1 MGHRA, CDR2 YSYEKL. The CDR3 sequence is CASSLLLVSAGIQYF. In DNA, the CDR3 is TGCGCCAGCAGCTTGTTACTCGTATCGGCGGGCATTCAGTACTTC.

The chain combines TRBV18 with TRBJ2-7, with 7 positions matching TRBD1. Germline V gives CDR1 KGHSH, CDR2 LQKENI. Trimming cost V 3 bases and J 2 bases; bases outside gene matches: 10. CDR3 size: 16 residues. In nucleotides, the CDR3 is TGTGCCAGCTCACCTCTCCAGGGGGTGAAGACCTACGAGCAGTACTTC. As protein: CASSPLQGVKTYEQYF.

In regard to this clone: This sample includes further DNA sequences coding for the same CDR3. The rearrangement joins TRBV5-1 to TRBJ2-3; no clear D gene. The CDR3 is 11 residues long. The germline V gene has CDR1 SGHRS and CDR2 YFSETQ. Trimming removed 5 bases from V and 0 bases from J, with 1 base in between. The CDR3 DNA sequence: TGCGCCAGCAGTAGCACAGATACGCAGTATTTT. This encodes CASSSTDTQYF.

This sequence joins TRBV7-8 and TRBJ2-5; 7 positions agree with TRBD1. V lost 5 bases, J lost 2 bases, and 5 bases stayed unmatched. This CDR3 is built from 14 residues. CDR1 SGHVS and CDR2 FQNEAQ come from the germline V gene. CDR3 sequence: CASSGRDRQETQYF. The DNA of the CDR3 is TGTGCCAGCAGCGGCCGGGACAGACAAGAGACCCAGTACTTC.

J is TRBJ1-6 and V is TRBV25-1, with a tentative D call TRBD1 (5 bases). The germline V gene has CDR1 MGHDK and CDR2 SYGVNS. This CDR3 is built from 16 residues. Trimming shortened V by 3 bases and J by 5 bases, and 14 bases separated the two germline ends. The CDR3 DNA is TGTGCCAGCAGTGAGACCACCGGGACCGATAATTCACCCCTCCACTTT. Translating it yields CASSETTGTDNSPLHF.

This clone has just a few counts. CDR3 amino acids: CASSPQGQVNSPLHF. CDR3 DNA: TGTGCCAGCAGCCCGCAGGGACAGGTTAATTCACCCCTCCACTTT. The J gene is TRBJ1-6, the V gene TRBV7-3; TRBD1 matches at 8 bases. Germline loops: CDR1 SGHTA, CDR2 FQGTGA. CDR3 length: 15 amino acids. Germline trimming cut 5 bases from V and 6 bases from J; bases unmatched to any gene: 6. The full variable domain, completed using reference TRBV7-3 and TRBJ1-6, is GAGVSQTPSNKVTEKGKYVELRCDPISGHTALYWYRQSLGQGPEFLIYFQGTGAADDSGLPNDRFFAVRPEGSVSTLKIQRTERGDSAVYLCASSPQGQVNSPLHFGNGTRLTVT.

The V call is TRBV27, the J call TRBJ2-1; 8 bases fit TRBD2. CDR1 is MNHEY and CDR2 is SMNVEV in the germline V gene (reference sequence). With 2 bases clipped from V and 5 bases from J, the junction kept 17 bases outside the gene matches. The CDR3 has 19 residues. CDR3 sequence reads: CASSLRARAGGSPNNEQFF. CDR3 DNA sequence: TGTGCCAGCAGTTTAAGGGCCCGGGCGGGAGGATCCCCTAACAATGAGCAGTTCTTC.

The V call is TRBV6-1, the J call TRBJ1-1; D call uncertain. Germline V gives CDR1 MNHNS, CDR2 SASEGT. This CDR3 comprises 14 residues. The ends were cut back, 2 bases at V and 1 base at J, with 8 bases in the middle. The CDR3 reads CASSELYRNTEAFF. The CDR3 region has the DNA TGTGCCAGCAGTGAATTATACAGGAACACTGAAGCTTTCTTT.

The chain employs TRBV19 and TRBJ2-7, with 8 bases identical to TRBD2. V shed 5 bases and J 9 bases; nucleotides not matched to a gene: 9. The CDR3 has 13 amino acids. Germline V gives CDR1 LNHDA, CDR2 SQIVND (reference sequence). The CDR3 bases are TGTGCCAGTAGTTCAGGGACTAGACTGCGGCAGTACTTC. Protein: CASSSGTRLRQYF. The whole variable domain, remainder taken from reference TRBV19 and TRBJ2-7, is DGGITQSPKYLFRKEGQNVTLSCEQNLNHDAMYWYRQDPGQGLRLIYYSQIVNDFQKGDIAEGYSVSREKKESFPLTVTSAQKNPTAFYLCASSSGTRLRQYFGPGTRLTVT.

The chain has TRBV5-1 and TRBJ2-4; TRBD1 matches 7 bases. Germline V gene lookup returns CDR1 SGHRS and CDR2 YFSETQ. Trimming took 7 bases from V and 6 from J; bases not matched to a gene: 7. The CDR3 is 13 residues long. The CDR3 is CASGDSGGNIQYF. CDR3 sequence (DNA): TGCGCCAGCGGGGACAGCGGCGGAAACATTCAGTACTTC.

The CDR3 sequence: CASSPLGRGQGVNEQFF. CDR3 DNA sequence: TGTGCCAGCAGCCCTTTGGGTAGAGGACAGGGAGTAAATGAGCAGTTCTTC. The chain recombines TRBV7-9 with TRBJ2-1; TRBD1 agrees at 8 bases. The CDR3 loop spans 17 amino acids. V dropped 5 bases and J dropped 7; count of bases not matched to a gene: 16. Germline CDR1 is SEHNR and CDR2 is FQNEAQ (reference sequence).

The chain carries TRBV7-9 and TRBJ2-7, with D perhaps TRBD2 (5 bases). The germline V gene has CDR1 SEHNR and CDR2 FQNEAQ (reference sequence). The V end was cut by 4 bases, the J end by 7 bases, with 5 bases between. The CDR3 spans 10 residues. This CDR3 is CASSSGEQYF. In DNA, the CDR3 is TGTGCCAGCAGCTCGGGAGAGCAGTACTTC.

The rearrangement uses TRBV3-1 (or the pseudogene TRBV3-2) and TRBJ2-4; D is ambiguous. CDR3 length equals 14 residues. The V end was cut by 2 bases, the J end by 0 bases, with 5 bases between. Germline CDR1 is LGHDT and CDR2 is YNNKEL (reference sequence). The CDR3 region is CASSQRLAKNIQYF. Here the CDR3 DNA reads TGTGCCAGCAGCCAACGATTAGCCAAAAACATTCAGTACTTC.

The chain employs TRBV4-2 and TRBJ2-4; D possibly corresponds to TRBD1 (6 bases). Germline lookup yields CDR1 LGHNA and CDR2 YNFKEQ. CDR3 length: 15 amino acids. Trimming cost V 4 bases and J 8 bases, with 18 bases left between them. DNA for the CDR3: TGTGCCAGCAGCCTTAACTGGAGCCCAGGGGACATTCAGTACTTC. This encodes CASSLNWSPGDIQYF.

The rearrangement links TRBV6-2 or TRBV6-3 to TRBJ1-5, with D unclear. V dropped 3 bases and J dropped 12 bases, with 24 bases sitting between them. The CDR3 extends over 16 amino acids. Germline assignment: CDR1 MNHEY and CDR2 SVGEGT. For the CDR3, the DNA is TGTGCCAGCAGTTATAATCCTCCGCAGTTGGCTGGCTACCAGCATTTT. Amino acid sequence: CASSYNPPQLAGYQHF.

The sample holds one count of this clone. This chain links TRBV5-5 with TRBJ2-2, with D unclear. Trimming removed 6 bases from V and 6 bases from J, with 3 bases in between. This CDR3 region has 10 residues. Germline V gives CDR1 SGHKS, CDR2 YYEKEE (reference sequence). The CDR3 coding sequence is TGTGCCAGCATTCCCGGGGAGCTGTTTTTT. It codes for CASIPGELFF.

This clone was counted a few times. J is TRBJ1-1 and V is TRBV5-6; D is possibly TRBD1 (6 bases). Germline V gene data show CDR1 as SGHDT and CDR2 as YYEEEE. Trimming took off 4 bases at V and 6 bases at J, with 13 bases between the two ends. The CDR3 covers 13 residues. CDR3 sequence reads: CASSAASGAEAFF. CDR3 bases: TGTGCCAGCAGCGCCGCGTCAGGGGCTGAAGCTTTCTTT.

This chain uses TRBV11-3 with TRBJ2-1; 9 bases match TRBD2. The CDR3 has 18 amino acids. Trimming removed 1 base from V and 0 bases from J; junction bases left unmatched: 7. Germline assignment: CDR1 SGHNT and CDR2 YENEEA. The CDR3 nucleotides read TGTGCCAGCAGCTTAGTAGTGGCTAGCGGGGCCTCCTACAATGAGCAGTTCTTC. Its protein product is CASSLVVASGASYNEQFF.

The rearrangement joins TRBV20-1 to TRBJ2-2; D remains unclear. The germline CDR1 and CDR2 sequences are DFQATT and SNEGSKA (reference sequence). V was shortened by 3 bases and J by 4 bases, with 12 bases between the two germline ends. The CDR3 has 14 amino acids. CDR3 sequence reads: CSASHSGSTGELFF. DNA of the CDR3: TGCAGTGCTAGTCATTCGGGTTCCACCGGGGAGCTGTTTTTT.

The table lists this clone with a few counts. The chain couples TRBV6-5 to TRBJ2-5; D uncertain. The V end was cut by 2 bases, the J end by 9 bases, with 10 bases between. Germline lookup yields CDR1 MNHEY and CDR2 SVGAGI. CDR3 length equals 12 residues. The CDR3 region has the DNA TGTGCCAGCAGTTACGGTCCTGGGGCCCAGTACTTC. This encodes CASSYGPGAQYF.

The chain recombines TRBV4-1 with TRBJ2-5; D might be TRBD2 (6 bases). This CDR3 spans 13 amino acids. V was pared by 2 bases and J by 5 bases, with 9 bases between. Germline V gene sequence: CDR1 MGHRA, CDR2 YSYEKL. DNA for the CDR3: TGCGCCAGCAGCCAACTTGGGGGGGAGACCCAGTACTTC. Translating gives CASSQLGGETQYF.

The chain combines TRBV10-3 with TRBJ2-3; TRBD2 aligns across 13 bases. In germline, CDR1 is ENHRY, CDR2 SYGVKD. V shed 2 bases and J 3 bases; nucleotides not matched to a gene: 2. This CDR3 comprises 16 residues. CDR3 loop: CAISEGLAGATDTQYF. The CDR3 nucleotides read TGTGCCATCAGTGAGGGACTAGCGGGGGCAACAGATACGCAGTATTTT.

This clone showed up just a few times. The chain carries TRBV29-1 and TRBJ2-2; 7 positions agree with TRBD1. The CDR3 covers 16 residues. The ends lost 6 bases at V and 0 bases at J; junction bases unmatched: 10. CDR1 is SQVTM and CDR2 is ANQGSEA in the germline V gene. The CDR3: CSVETGTLANTGELFF. The CDR3 DNA reads as TGCAGCGTGGAGACAGGGACCCTAGCGAACACCGGGGAGCTGTTTTTT.

The V and J genes are TRBV7-9 and TRBJ2-1; TRBD1 matches 11 bases. V gave up 8 bases and J gave up 10 bases; unmatched junction bases: 1. The CDR3 extends over 11 amino acids. The V gene's germline CDR1 is SEHNR and CDR2 FQNEAQ (reference sequence). The CDR3 is CASGDRGEQFF. Here the CDR3 DNA reads TGTGCCAGCGGGGACAGGGGGGAGCAGTTCTTC. The complete variable domain, with remaining parts taken from reference TRBV7-9 and TRBJ2-1, reads DTGVSQNPRHKITKRGQNVTFRCDPISEHNRLYWYRQTLGQGPEFLTYFQNEAQLEKSRLLSDRFSAERPKGSFSTLEIQRTEQGDSAMYLCASGDRGEQFFGPGTRLTVL.

The rearrangement joins TRBV4-3 to TRBJ2-3; no clear D gene. Germline loops: CDR1 LGHNA, CDR2 YSLEER. Trimming removed 0 bases at V and 2 bases at J, with 6 bases between. The CDR3 consists of 14 residues. Written as DNA, the CDR3 is TGCGCCAGCAGCCAAGAGGGGTACACAGATACGCAGTATTTT. This translates into CASSQEGYTDTQYF.

The genes are TRBV5-1 and TRBJ1-1; no firm D call. Germline lookup yields CDR1 SGHRS and CDR2 YFSETQ. The CDR3 consists of 15 residues. The V gene lost 5 bases and the J gene lost 6 bases, with 20 bases spanning the gap. The CDR3 region is CASSTAQARAPEAFF. DNA of the CDR3: TGCGCCAGCAGTACAGCGCAGGCCCGTGCCCCTGAAGCTTTCTTT.

The chain carries TRBV3-1 (or the pseudogene TRBV3-2) and TRBJ2-1; the match to TRBD1 covers 12 bases. Germline V gives CDR1 LGHDT, CDR2 YNNKEL (reference sequence). J gave up 7 bases and V 1 base, and 5 bases lay outside the gene matches. The CDR3 extends over 16 amino acids. The CDR3 region is CASSQVWGQGANEQFF. As DNA, the CDR3 is TGTGCCAGCAGCCAAGTGTGGGGACAGGGGGCAAATGAGCAGTTCTTC.

The chain recombines TRBV9 with TRBJ2-3; D is unclear. The CDR3 runs to 13 residues. Germline V gene lookup returns CDR1 SGDLS and CDR2 YYNGEE. Between the trimmed V and J ends, which lost 0 bases and 2 bases, there was a span of 4 bases. CDR3 residues: CASSVALTDTQYF. The DNA of the CDR3 is TGTGCCAGCAGCGTAGCCCTCACAGATACGCAGTATTTT.

The CDR3 DNA reads TGTGCCAGTAGTGGGACTAGCGGGGGGAACCACCCACAAGAGACCCAGTACTTC. It is translated as CASSGTSGGNHPQETQYF. The chain employs TRBV19 and TRBJ2-5, with 15 bases aligning to TRBD2. The CDR3 totals 18 residues. Looked up from germline, CDR1 is LNHDA and CDR2 is SQIVND (reference sequence). Losses at the gene ends were 5 bases for V and 2 bases for J; bases not matched to a gene: 9. Variable domain in full (rest from reference TRBV19 and TRBJ2-5): DGGITQSPKYLFRKEGQNVTLSCEQNLNHDAMYWYRQDPGQGLRLIYYSQIVNDFQKGDIAEGYSVSREKKESFPLTVTSAQKNPTAFYLCASSGTSGGNHPQETQYFGPGTRLLVL.